Listed here are 29 T cell receptor beta chains from one sample, sequenced in a study of graft-versus-host responses after intestinal transplantation. Assay used: immunoSEQ multiplex PCR; TCRdb lists only in-frame clones, some missing. The sample shows 23,000 or so clones, 40% of them seen only once. This sample comprised alloreactive CD4+ T cells from a mixed lymphocyte reaction culture, obtained before intestinal transplant. This sample's subset: CFSE-low proliferating T cells sorted from roughly 6-day pre-transplant mixed lymphocyte reaction (GvH or HvG direction). The source is a human patient who received an intestinal transplant.

The chain recombines TRBV6-1 with TRBJ2-7, with D tentatively TRBD2 (6 bases). Germline loops: CDR1 MNHNS, CDR2 SASEGT. V shed 0 bases and J shed 3 bases, with 6 bases lying between them. The CDR3 contains 13 residues. The CDR3 bases are TGTGCCAGCAGTGAAGCGCGGGGCTACGAGCAGTACTTC. Translating it yields CASSEARGYEQYF.

This clone has only a few counts. The chain recombines TRBV6-4 with TRBJ1-2; 7 nucleotides align to TRBD1. The germline CDR1 and CDR2 sequences are MRHNA and SNTAGT. The CDR3 runs to 13 residues. Trimming at V came to 7 bases and at J to 4 bases, leaving 6 bases not matched to a gene. CDR3: CASKRPGGYGYTF. The CDR3, as DNA: TGTGCCAGCAAGAGACCAGGGGGCTATGGCTACACCTTC.

The gene calls are TRBV6-1 and TRBJ2-7; TRBD2 matches at 11 bases. Unmatched junction bases numbered 5, after V lost 8 bases and J lost 2 bases. The germline CDR1 and CDR2 sequences are MNHNS and SASEGT. The CDR3 consists of 14 residues. CDR3 loop: CASGGLAGTYEQYF. CDR3 coding DNA: TGTGCCAGCGGAGGACTAGCGGGCACCTACGAGCAGTACTTC.

This clone was counted a few times. The CDR3 DNA reads as TGTGCCAGCAGCCCCGGGACAGTGACCATGAACACTGAAGCTTTCTTT. Residues: CASSPGTVTMNTEAFF. The chain is built from TRBV7-3 and TRBJ1-1; 7 bases map to TRBD1. The CDR3 has 16 residues. Germline lookup yields CDR1 SGHTA and CDR2 FQGTGA. Unmatched junction bases numbered 9, after V lost 5 bases and J lost 0 bases.

This clone was seen only a few times. The chain combines TRBV30 with TRBJ1-2; D is uncertain. The germline V and J ends were trimmed by 0 bases and 5 bases, with 13 bases remaining between them. The CDR3 runs 14 residues. In germline, CDR1 is GTSNPN, CDR2 SVGIG (reference sequence). CDR3 nucleotide sequence: TGTGCCTGGAGTGTAAAGTGGAGGACTTATGGCTACACCTTC. Translation gives CAWSVKWRTYGYTF.

The V gene is TRBV6-6, the J gene TRBJ2-6; D is unresolved. The CDR3 has 15 residues. Germline V gene sequence: CDR1 MNHNY, CDR2 SVGAGI (reference sequence). With 3 bases removed from V and 0 bases from J, the gap between germline ends came to 6 bases. CDR3 coding DNA: TGTGCCAGCAGTTATATCTACTCTGGGGCCAACGTCCTGACTTTC. It is translated as CASSYIYSGANVLTF.

The J gene is TRBJ2-1, the V gene TRBV7-2; a possible D gene is TRBD2 (6 bases). Between the trimmed V and J ends, which lost 5 bases and 4 bases, there was a span of 15 bases. Looked up from germline, CDR1 is SGHTA and CDR2 is FQGNSA. The length of the CDR3 is 15 residues. In nucleotides, the CDR3 is TGTGCCAGCAGCCCCCGCGGGGTAACATACAATGAGCAGTTCTTC. It translates to CASSPRGVTYNEQFF.

This clone has more than one count but fewer than ten. The DNA of the CDR3 is TGTGCCAGTATCTTGGGACAGGGGGCCTGGGGAACTGAAGCTTTCTTT. Amino acids: CASILGQGAWGTEAFF. V usage is TRBV19 and J usage is TRBJ1-1; 12 bases fit TRBD1. This CDR3 is built from 16 residues. Germline V gene data show CDR1 as LNHDA and CDR2 as SQIVND (reference sequence). V was clipped by 7 bases and J by 5 bases; unmatched bases: 11. Full variable domain (missing parts from reference TRBV19 and TRBJ1-1): DGGITQSPKYLFRKEGQNVTLSCEQNLNHDAMYWYRQDPGQGLRLIYYSQIVNDFQKGDIAEGYSVSREKKESFPLTVTSAQKNPTAFYLCASILGQGAWGTEAFFGQGTRLTVV.

The V and J genes are TRBV7-9 and TRBJ2-1, with TRBD2 identical over 10 bases. CDR3 size: 15 residues. Per germline, CDR1 SEHNR and CDR2 FQNEAQ (reference sequence). Losses at the gene ends were 2 bases for V and 10 bases for J; bases not matched to a gene: 8. The DNA for the CDR3 is TGTGCCAGCAGCTTATTTTTTGCTAGCGGGGGCGAGCAGTTCTTC. Its translation is CASSLFFASGGEQFF. Supplemented by reference TRBV7-9 and TRBJ2-1, the full variable domain reads DTGVSQNPRHKITKRGQNVTFRCDPISEHNRLYWYRQTLGQGPEFLTYFQNEAQLEKSRLLSDRFSAERPKGSFSTLEIQRTEQGDSAMYLCASSLFFASGGEQFFGPGTRLTVL.

This clone has only a few counts. The chain combines TRBV6-1 with TRBJ2-7; 8 positions match TRBD2. The CDR3 runs to 15 residues. Germline trimming cut 7 bases from V and 2 bases from J; bases unmatched to any gene: 10. Per germline, CDR1 MNHNS and CDR2 SASEGT. CDR3 amino acids: CASTDVGLGTYEQYF. DNA of the CDR3: TGTGCCAGCACCGACGTGGGACTAGGGACCTACGAGCAGTACTTC.

The chain carries TRBV6-5 and TRBJ2-2; 7 bases agree with TRBD2. The CDR3 has 14 amino acids. CDR1 MNHEY and CDR2 SVGAGI come from the germline V gene. V trimming: 1 base; J trimming: 5 bases; junction bases outside the gene matches: 1. CDR3 sequence: CASSYLGGTGELFF. The CDR3 DNA follows: TGTGCCAGCAGTTACTTGGGGGGGACCGGGGAGCTGTTTTTT.

In this sample, this clone is medium-sized (0.01 to 0.1%). The rearrangement joins TRBV6-6 to TRBJ2-1; D is ambiguous. V lost 5 bases and J 9 bases, leaving 17 bases between the germline ends. Germline V gives CDR1 MNHNY, CDR2 SVGAGI (reference sequence). The CDR3 contains 14 residues. This chain's CDR3 is CASSPLPGSGEQFF. The CDR3 DNA follows: TGTGCCAGCAGTCCCCTGCCAGGTAGTGGTGAGCAGTTCTTC.

This clone was counted a few times. The chain is built from TRBV1 and TRBJ2-7; the table calls TRBD1, which could not be checked here. TRBV1 is designated a pseudogene. The CDR3 has 13 amino acids. In DNA form, the CDR3 reads TGCACCAGCAGCCGGCCGGGACAGTACGAGCAGTACTTC. Translated: CTSSRPGQYEQYF.

This sequence joins TRBV5-4 and TRBJ2-4, with D uncertain. This CDR3 has 17 amino acids. Germline-derived CDR1 and CDR2 are SGHNT and YYREEE (reference sequence). V was clipped by 0 bases and J by 0 bases, with 13 bases between them. The CDR3 nucleotides read TGTGCCAGCAGCTTGGGCGGCCGTACAATAGCCAAAAACATTCAGTACTTC. Protein product: CASSLGGRTIAKNIQYF.

This chain links TRBV19 with TRBJ2-7; D might be TRBD1 (6 bases). The CDR3 consists of 11 residues. Germline loops: CDR1 LNHDA, CDR2 SQIVND (reference sequence). Trimming pared 3 bases from V and 6 bases from J, leaving 6 bases between. CDR3 amino acids: CASSIRGEQYF. In DNA, the CDR3 is TGTGCCAGTAGTATCAGGGGCGAGCAGTACTTC.

The chain joins TRBV29-1 to TRBJ1-2; 10 bases map to TRBD1. Germline assignment: CDR1 SQVTM and CDR2 ANQGSEA. This CDR3 spans 14 amino acids. Trimming removed 7 bases from V and 7 bases from J; junction bases left unmatched: 12. In DNA, the CDR3 is TGCAGCGCTCTGGGAGTGACAGGGGGCAGTGGCTACACCTTC. Translation: CSALGVTGGSGYTF.

The sample holds one count of this clone. The chain has TRBV6-6 and TRBJ2-5; 8 nucleotides line up with TRBD1. The end of the DNA is better explained by TRBJ2-7, so the J call may be wrong. There are 14 residues in the CDR3. Germline V lookup: CDR1 MNHNY, CDR2 SVGAGI (reference sequence). CDR3 region: CASRPTGGSYEQYF. As DNA, the CDR3 is TGTGCCAGCAGACCCACAGGGGGCTCCTACGAGCAGTACTTC.

This clone occurred once. V is TRBV4-2 and J is TRBJ1-1; possibly TRBD1 for D (5 bases). CDR3 length: 15 amino acids. V was trimmed by 2 bases and J by 4 bases, leaving 14 bases between them. Germline V CDR1 and CDR2: LGHNA, YNFKEQ. The CDR3 coding sequence is TGTGCCAGCAGCCAACGAGGCAGGGCTGGCACTGAAGCTTTCTTT. Protein: CASSQRGRAGTEAFF.

CDR3 amino acids: CASSSGAKNIQYF. CDR3 DNA: TGTGCCAGCAGTAGCGGGGCCAAAAACATTCAGTACTTC. This chain uses TRBV27 with TRBJ2-4; a possible D gene is TRBD2 (6 bases). The germline V and J ends were trimmed by 5 bases and 1 base, with 6 bases remaining between them. This CDR3 contains 13 residues. The germline gives CDR1 MNHEY, CDR2 SMNVEV (reference sequence).

The chain uses TRBV4-2 and TRBJ1-3; D ambiguous. The CDR3 is made up of 16 amino acids. With 2 bases removed from V and 0 bases from J, the gap between germline ends came to 11 bases. Germline V gene sequence: CDR1 LGHNA, CDR2 YNFKEQ. CDR3 nucleotide sequence: TGTGCCAGCAGCCAACGTACCAGATTCTCTGGAAACACCATATATTTT. Translation gives CASSQRTRFSGNTIYF.

Judged by abundance, this clone is medium-sized (0.01 to 0.1%). The chain couples TRBV6-5 to TRBJ1-6, with a weak D call TRBD1 (6 bases). The germline CDR1 and CDR2 sequences are MNHEY and SVGAGI. The V end lost 6 bases, the J end lost 10 bases, and 16 bases lay between the germline ends. The CDR3 totals 14 residues. CDR3 loop: CASSGTARGSPLHF. The CDR3 DNA sequence: TGTGCCAGCAGCGGGACGGCCAGGGGATCACCCCTCCACTTT.

The chain joins TRBV30 to TRBJ2-6, with 8 bases identical to TRBD2. This CDR3 spans 15 amino acids. Losses at the gene ends were 3 bases for V and 2 bases for J; bases not matched to a gene: 3. From germline, CDR1 is GTSNPN and CDR2 SVGIG (reference sequence). The CDR3 sequence is CAWRLREAGANVLTF. The CDR3 nucleotides read TGTGCCTGGAGATTGCGGGAGGCTGGGGCCAACGTCCTGACTTTC. The whole variable domain, remainder taken from reference TRBV30 and TRBJ2-6, is SQTIHQWPATLVQPVGSPLSLECTVEGTSNPNLYWYRQAAGRGLQLLFYSVGIGQISSEVPQNLSASRPQDRQFILSSKKLLLSDSGFYLCAWRLREAGANVLTFGAGSRLTVL.

This clone is medium-sized (0.01 to 0.1%) by share. The V gene is TRBV5-1, the J gene TRBJ1-4, with D possibly being TRBD1 (6 bases). The CDR3 covers 14 residues. Germline assignment: CDR1 SGHRS and CDR2 YFSETQ. V was trimmed by 6 bases and J by 7 bases, leaving 16 bases between them. The CDR3 protein is CASTSGTMAEKLFF. The CDR3 coding sequence is TGCGCCAGCACCTCAGGGACAATGGCTGAAAAACTGTTTTTT.

The V and J genes are TRBV10-1 and TRBJ2-1, with 11 bases identical to TRBD2. The CDR3 is 15 amino acids. The germline V gene has CDR1 WNHNN and CDR2 SYGVQD (reference sequence). Unmatched junction bases numbered 7, after V lost 6 bases and J lost 6 bases. The CDR3 loop reads CASSRELAGANEQFF. CDR3 coding DNA: TGCGCCAGCAGCCGAGAACTAGCGGGGGCCAATGAGCAGTTCTTC.

This clone was recorded a few times. The chain joins TRBV5-1 to TRBJ2-5; 7 bases match TRBD1. The CDR3 totals 15 residues. Germline V lookup: CDR1 SGHRS, CDR2 YFSETQ. V was pared by 6 bases and J by 5 bases, with 13 bases of the junction left unmatched. CDR3 sequence: CASNPVQGFGETQYF. The CDR3 bases are TGCGCCAGCAACCCGGTACAGGGGTTCGGGGAGACCCAGTACTTC.

V and J are TRBV6-5 and TRBJ2-7; 8 nucleotides align to TRBD2. The trim removed 0 bases at V and 6 bases at J, leaving 10 bases unmatched. Germline V gives CDR1 MNHEY, CDR2 SVGAGI. This CDR3 has 16 residues. In DNA form, the CDR3 reads TGTGCCAGCAGTTACTCGGTTTACGCGGGAGGTTCCGAGCAGTACTTC. Its translation is CASSYSVYAGGSEQYF.

The chain uses TRBV5-4 and TRBJ1-1; 10 positions match TRBD1. Germline V gene data show CDR1 as SGHNT and CDR2 as YYREEE (reference sequence). J lost 5 bases, V lost 4 bases, and 2 bases had no gene match. The CDR3 contains 13 residues. CDR3 sequence reads: CASSLDRGTEAFF. The CDR3 nucleotides are TGTGCCAGCAGCCTGGACAGGGGGACTGAAGCTTTCTTT.

This clone has only a few counts. The chain employs TRBV5-6 and TRBJ1-5; 9 nucleotides line up with TRBD1. Per germline, CDR1 SGHDT and CDR2 YYEEEE. With V trimmed by 0 bases and J by 3 bases, 7 bases remained unmatched. The CDR3 extends over 17 amino acids. In DNA, the CDR3 is TGTGCCAGCAGCTTGGCCCTAACAGGGGGCCACAATCAGCCCCAGCATTTT. Amino acid sequence: CASSLALTGGHNQPQHF.

The chain has TRBV7-2 and TRBJ1-2; D gene ambiguous. In germline, CDR1 is SGHTA, CDR2 FQGNSA. V gave up 5 bases and J gave up 2 bases, with 6 bases separating them. The length of the CDR3 is 12 residues. The CDR3: CASSPVNYGYTF. The DNA for the CDR3 is TGTGCCAGCAGCCCGGTCAACTATGGCTACACCTTC.